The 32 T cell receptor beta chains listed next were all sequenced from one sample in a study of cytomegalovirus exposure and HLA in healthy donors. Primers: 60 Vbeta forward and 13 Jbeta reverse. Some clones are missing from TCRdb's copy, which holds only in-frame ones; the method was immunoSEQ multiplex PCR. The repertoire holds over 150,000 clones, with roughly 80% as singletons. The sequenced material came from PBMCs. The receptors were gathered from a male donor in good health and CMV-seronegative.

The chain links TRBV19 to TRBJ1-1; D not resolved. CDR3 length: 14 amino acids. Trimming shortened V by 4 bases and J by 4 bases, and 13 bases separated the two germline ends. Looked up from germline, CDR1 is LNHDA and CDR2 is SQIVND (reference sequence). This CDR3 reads CASSRLSDRTEAFF. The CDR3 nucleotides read TGTGCCAGTAGTAGACTAAGCGACCGCACTGAAGCTTTCTTT.

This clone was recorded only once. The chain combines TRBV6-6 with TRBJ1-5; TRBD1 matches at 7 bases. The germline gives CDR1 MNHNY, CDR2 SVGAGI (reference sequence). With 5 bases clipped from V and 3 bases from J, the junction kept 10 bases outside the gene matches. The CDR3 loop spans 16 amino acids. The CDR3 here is CASSLGGTANNQPQHF. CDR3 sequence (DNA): TGTGCCAGCAGTCTAGGGGGGACAGCCAACAATCAGCCCCAGCATTTT.

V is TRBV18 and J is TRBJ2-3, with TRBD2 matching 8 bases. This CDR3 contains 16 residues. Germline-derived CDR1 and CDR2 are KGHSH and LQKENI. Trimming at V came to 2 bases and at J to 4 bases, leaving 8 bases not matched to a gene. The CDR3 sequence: CASSPFATSVPDTQYF. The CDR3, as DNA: TGTGCCAGCTCACCATTTGCGACTAGCGTGCCAGATACGCAGTATTTT.

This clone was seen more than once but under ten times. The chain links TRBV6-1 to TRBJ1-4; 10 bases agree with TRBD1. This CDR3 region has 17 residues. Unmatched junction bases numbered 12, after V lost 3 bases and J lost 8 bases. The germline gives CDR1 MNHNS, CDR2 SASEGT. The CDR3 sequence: CASSDGQGGRTWEKLFF. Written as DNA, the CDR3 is TGTGCCAGCAGTGACGGACAGGGGGGCCGAACCTGGGAAAAACTGTTTTTT.

CDR3 nucleotide sequence: TGTGCCAGCACACCTAGGAGGTGGGGCAATCAGCCCCAGCATTTT. As protein: CASTPRRWGNQPQHF. The rearrangement joins TRBV28 to TRBJ1-5; D ambiguous. Germline values: CDR1 MDHEN, CDR2 SYDVKM. CDR3 length: 15 residues. Trimming removed 7 bases from V and 2 bases from J, with 15 bases in between.

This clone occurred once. The DNA of the CDR3 is TGTGCCTGGAGTATTGGGGCGGGCTACACCTTC. This sequence encodes CAWSIGAGYTF. This chain uses TRBV30 with TRBJ1-2; weak D call: TRBD1 (5 bases). The germline gives CDR1 GTSNPN, CDR2 SVGIG (reference sequence). The CDR3 consists of 11 residues. V gave up 2 bases and J gave up 8 bases, with 9 bases separating them.

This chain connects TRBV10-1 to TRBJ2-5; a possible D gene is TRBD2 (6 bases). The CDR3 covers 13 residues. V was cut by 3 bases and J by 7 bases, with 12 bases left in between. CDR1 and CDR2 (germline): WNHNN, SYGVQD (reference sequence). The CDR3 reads CASSDGGTGTQYF. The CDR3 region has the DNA TGCGCCAGCAGTGACGGGGGAACGGGGACCCAGTACTTC.

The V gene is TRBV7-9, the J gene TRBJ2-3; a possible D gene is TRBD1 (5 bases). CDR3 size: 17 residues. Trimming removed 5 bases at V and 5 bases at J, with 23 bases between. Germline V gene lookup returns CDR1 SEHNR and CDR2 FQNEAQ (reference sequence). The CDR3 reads CASSHALGQGKGDTQYF. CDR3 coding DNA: TGTGCCAGCAGCCACGCCTTGGGGCAGGGAAAGGGAGATACGCAGTATTTT.

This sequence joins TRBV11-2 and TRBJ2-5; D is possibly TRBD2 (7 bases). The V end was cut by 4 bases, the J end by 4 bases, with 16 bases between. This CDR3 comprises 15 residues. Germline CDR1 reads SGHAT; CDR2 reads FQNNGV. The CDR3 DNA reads TGTGCCAGCAGCTCGCTCCGGGGGGCGGGAGAGACCCAGTACTTC. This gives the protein CASSSLRGAGETQYF.

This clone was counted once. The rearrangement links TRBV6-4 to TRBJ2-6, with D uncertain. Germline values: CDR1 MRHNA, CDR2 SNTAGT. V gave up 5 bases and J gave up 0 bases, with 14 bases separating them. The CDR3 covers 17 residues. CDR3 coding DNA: TGTGCCAGCAGTTCACAGACAACCCTCTCTGGGGCCAACGTCCTGACTTTC. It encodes CASSSQTTLSGANVLTF.

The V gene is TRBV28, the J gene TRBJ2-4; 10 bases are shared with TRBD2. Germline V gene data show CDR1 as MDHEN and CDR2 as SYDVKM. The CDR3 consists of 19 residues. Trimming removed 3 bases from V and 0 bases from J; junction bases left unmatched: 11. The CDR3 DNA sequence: TGTGCCAGCAGTTTTCCCCAGCGGGGGGGCTCGGTAGCCAAAAACATTCAGTACTTC. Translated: CASSFPQRGGSVAKNIQYF.

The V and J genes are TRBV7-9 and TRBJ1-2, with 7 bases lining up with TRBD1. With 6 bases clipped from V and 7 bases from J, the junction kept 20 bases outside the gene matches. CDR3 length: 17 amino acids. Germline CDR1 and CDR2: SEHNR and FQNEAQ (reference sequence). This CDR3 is CASRGTDTTESIVGYTF. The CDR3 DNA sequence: TGTGCCAGCAGAGGGACAGACACCACCGAGTCTATAGTTGGCTACACCTTC.

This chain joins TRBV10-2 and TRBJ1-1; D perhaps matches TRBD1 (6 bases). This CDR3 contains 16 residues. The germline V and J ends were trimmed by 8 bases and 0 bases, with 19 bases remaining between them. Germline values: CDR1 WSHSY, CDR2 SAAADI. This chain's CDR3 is CASYGQRTTLNTEAFF. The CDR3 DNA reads TGCGCCAGCTACGGACAGCGAACCACCCTGAACACTGAAGCTTTCTTT.

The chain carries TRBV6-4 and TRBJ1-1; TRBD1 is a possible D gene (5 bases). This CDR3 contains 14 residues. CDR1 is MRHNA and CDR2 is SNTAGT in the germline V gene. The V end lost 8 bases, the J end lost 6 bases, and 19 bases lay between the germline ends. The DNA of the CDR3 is TGTGCCAGCCGACTCGACCCGGCGGGGGCTGAAGCTTTCTTT. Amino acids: CASRLDPAGAEAFF.

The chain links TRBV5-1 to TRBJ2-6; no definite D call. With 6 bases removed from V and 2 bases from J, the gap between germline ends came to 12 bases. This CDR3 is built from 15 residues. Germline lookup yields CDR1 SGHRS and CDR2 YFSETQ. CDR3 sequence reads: CASTRARAGANVLTF. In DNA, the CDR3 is TGCGCCAGCACCCGAGCTCGGGCTGGGGCCAACGTCCTGACTTTC.

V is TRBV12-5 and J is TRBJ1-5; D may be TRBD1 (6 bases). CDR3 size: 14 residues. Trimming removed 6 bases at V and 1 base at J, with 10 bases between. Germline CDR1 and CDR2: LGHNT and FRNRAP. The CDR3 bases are TGTGCTAGTGGCTATGACAGGAGCAATCAGCCCCAGCATTTT. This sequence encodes CASGYDRSNQPQHF. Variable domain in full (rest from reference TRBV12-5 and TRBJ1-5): DARVTQTPRHKVTEMGQEVTMRCQPILGHNTVFWYRQTMMQGLELLAYFRNRAPLDDSGMPKDRFSAEMPDATLATLKIQPSEPRDSAVYFCASGYDRSNQPQHFGDGTRLSIL.

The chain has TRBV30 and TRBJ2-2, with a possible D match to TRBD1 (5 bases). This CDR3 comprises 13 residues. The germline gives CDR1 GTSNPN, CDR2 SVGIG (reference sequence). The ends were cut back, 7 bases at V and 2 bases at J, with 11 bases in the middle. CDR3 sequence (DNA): TGTGCCTTACAGGAGTCAAACACCGGGGAGCTGTTTTTT. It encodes CALQESNTGELFF.

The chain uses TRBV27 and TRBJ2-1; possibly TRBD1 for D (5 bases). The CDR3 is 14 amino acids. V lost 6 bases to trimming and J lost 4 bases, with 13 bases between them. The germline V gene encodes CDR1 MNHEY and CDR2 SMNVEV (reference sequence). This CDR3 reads CASRPGMAYNEQFF. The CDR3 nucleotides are TGTGCCAGCAGGCCAGGGATGGCGTACAATGAGCAGTTCTTC.

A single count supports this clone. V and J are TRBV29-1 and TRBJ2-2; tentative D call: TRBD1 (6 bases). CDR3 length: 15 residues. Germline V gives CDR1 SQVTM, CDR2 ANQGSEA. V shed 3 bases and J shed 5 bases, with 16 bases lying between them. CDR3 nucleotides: TGCAGCGTTGAGGTCATTACAGGGAGAACCGGGGAGCTGTTTTTT. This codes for CSVEVITGRTGELFF.

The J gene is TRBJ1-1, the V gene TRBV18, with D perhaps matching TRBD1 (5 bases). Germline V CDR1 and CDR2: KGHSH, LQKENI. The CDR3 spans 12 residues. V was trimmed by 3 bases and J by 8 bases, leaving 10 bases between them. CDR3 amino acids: CASSPLGGEAFF. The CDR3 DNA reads TGTGCCAGCTCACCCCTGGGGGGAGAAGCTTTCTTT.

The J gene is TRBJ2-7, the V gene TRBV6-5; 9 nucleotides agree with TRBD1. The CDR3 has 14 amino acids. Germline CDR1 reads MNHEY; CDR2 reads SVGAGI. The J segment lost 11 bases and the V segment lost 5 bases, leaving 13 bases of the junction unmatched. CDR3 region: CASSPTQLRTGEYF. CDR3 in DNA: TGTGCCAGCAGTCCGACCCAACTAAGGACAGGGGAGTACTTC.

CDR3 DNA: TGTGCCAGCAGTTTTACAGCAAATCAGCCCCAGCATTTT. Protein product: CASSFTANQPQHF. The rearrangement uses TRBV27 and TRBJ1-5, with no clear D. V was pared by 3 bases and J by 4 bases, with 7 bases between. Germline CDR1 reads MNHEY; CDR2 reads SMNVEV (reference sequence). There are 13 residues in the CDR3.

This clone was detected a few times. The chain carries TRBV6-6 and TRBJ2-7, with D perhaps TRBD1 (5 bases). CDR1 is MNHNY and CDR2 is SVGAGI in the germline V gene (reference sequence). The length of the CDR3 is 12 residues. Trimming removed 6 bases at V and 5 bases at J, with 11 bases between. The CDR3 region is CASSEQAHEQYF. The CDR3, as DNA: TGTGCCAGCAGCGAACAGGCCCACGAGCAGTACTTC.

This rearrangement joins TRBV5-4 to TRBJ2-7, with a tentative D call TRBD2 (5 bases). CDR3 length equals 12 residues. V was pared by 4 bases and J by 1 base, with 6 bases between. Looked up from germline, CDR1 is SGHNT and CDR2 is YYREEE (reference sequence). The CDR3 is CASSRGSYEQYF. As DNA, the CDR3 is TGTGCCAGCAGCCGCGGGTCCTACGAGCAGTACTTC.

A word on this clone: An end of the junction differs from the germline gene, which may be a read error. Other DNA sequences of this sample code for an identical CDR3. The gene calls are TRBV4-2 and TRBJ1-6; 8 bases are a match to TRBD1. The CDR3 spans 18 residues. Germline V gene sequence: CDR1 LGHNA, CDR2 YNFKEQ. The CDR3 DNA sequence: TGTGCCAGCAGCCAATATCCCCAGGGGGCGTCGGGTAATTCACCCCTCCACTTC. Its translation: CASSQYPQGASGNSPLHF.

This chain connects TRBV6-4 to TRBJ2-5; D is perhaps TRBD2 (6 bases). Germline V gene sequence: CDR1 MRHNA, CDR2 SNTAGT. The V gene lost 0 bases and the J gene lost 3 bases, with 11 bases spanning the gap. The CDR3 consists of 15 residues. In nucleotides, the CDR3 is TGTGCCAGCAGTGACTCGTGGGGGGAAAAAGAGACCCAGTACTTC. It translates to CASSDSWGEKETQYF.

CDR3 in amino acids: CASSVDWSGETQYF. Written as DNA, the CDR3 is TGTGCCAGCAGCGTAGATTGGTCGGGAGAGACCCAGTACTTC. J is TRBJ2-5 and V is TRBV9; no reliable D call. Per the germline V gene, CDR1 is SGDLS and CDR2 is YYNGEE. The CDR3 has 14 amino acids. V lost 0 bases and J lost 4, with 10 bases in between.

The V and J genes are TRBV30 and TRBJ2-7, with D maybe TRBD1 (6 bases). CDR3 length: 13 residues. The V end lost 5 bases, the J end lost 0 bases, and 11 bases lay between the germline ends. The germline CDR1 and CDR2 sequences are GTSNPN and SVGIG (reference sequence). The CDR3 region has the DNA TGTGCCTGGGCCGACAGGAGCTCCTACGAGCAGTACTTC. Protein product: CAWADRSSYEQYF.

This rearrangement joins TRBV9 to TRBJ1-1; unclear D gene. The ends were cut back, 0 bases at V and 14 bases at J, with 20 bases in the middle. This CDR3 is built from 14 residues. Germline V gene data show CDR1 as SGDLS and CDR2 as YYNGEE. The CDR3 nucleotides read TGTGCCAGCAGCGTAGATCTCCCCGAGCACGGTGTGTTCTTT. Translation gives CASSVDLPEHGVFF.

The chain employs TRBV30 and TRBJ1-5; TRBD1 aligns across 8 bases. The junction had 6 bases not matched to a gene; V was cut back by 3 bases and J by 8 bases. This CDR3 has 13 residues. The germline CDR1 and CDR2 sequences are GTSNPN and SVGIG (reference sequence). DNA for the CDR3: TGTGCCTGGAGCCACAGGGGGACGGAGCCCCAGCATTTT. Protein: CAWSHRGTEPQHF.

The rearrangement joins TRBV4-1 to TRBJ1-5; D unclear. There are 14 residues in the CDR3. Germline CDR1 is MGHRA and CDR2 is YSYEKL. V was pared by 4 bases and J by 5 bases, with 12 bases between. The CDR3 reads CASSRGGADQPQHF. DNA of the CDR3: TGCGCCAGCAGCCGCGGCGGAGCAGATCAGCCCCAGCATTTT.

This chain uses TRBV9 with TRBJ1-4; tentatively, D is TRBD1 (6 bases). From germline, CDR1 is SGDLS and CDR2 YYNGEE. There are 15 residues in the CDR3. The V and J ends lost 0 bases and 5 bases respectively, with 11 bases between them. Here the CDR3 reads CASSVGAGANEKLFF. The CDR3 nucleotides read TGTGCCAGCAGCGTAGGGGCAGGGGCAAATGAAAAACTGTTTTTT.